The clone carrying this T cell receptor (beta chain) has a count of ten or more. The antigen is not known. TCRdb reanalysed the reads using MiXCR and keeps one entry per CDR3 protein. The data contain about 330,000 distinct CDR3 sequences, around 9.5% of them singletons. These data belong to a study of T cell repertoires in cytomegalovirus infection. Study overall: Indications of both CMV infection and matching HLA type were provided by public TCR beta signatures.

Trimming removed 6 bases at V and 8 bases at J, with 16 bases between. The germline CDR1 and CDR2 sequences are MDHEN and SYDVKM. The CDR3 extends over 13 amino acids. The study's findings and limits: Using cumulative public TCR beta family frequency, the authors identified those who carried CMV together with the relevant HLA. CMV-specific HLA-C-restricted TCR beta clonotypes dominated the ex vivo response.

The origin of this receptor is a human donor in good health (CMV status not recorded). Some clones in this sample may be carry-over from other donors' samples. The chain couples TRBV28 to TRBJ1-2; D call uncertain. The source material was PBMCs. CDR3 protein: CASSPDEVGGYTF. As DNA, the CDR3 is TGTGCCAGCAGCCCAGATGAGGTGGGGGGCTACACCTTC.